Listed here is a single TCR beta chain. No antigen is known for it. Germline V gene sequence: CDR1 GTSNPN, CDR2 SVGIG (reference sequence). After removal of 8 bases from V and 7 bases from J, the junction contained 5 bases not matched to a gene. The CDR3 totals 12 residues. This specimen comes from a study of T cell clonotyping in hematopoietic cell transplantation. Study findings and constraints: Without cell sorting, CD4 versus CD8 contributions remain unresolved. After transplant, recipient diversity fell while pathologically expanded clonotypes grew through day 180. Few recipient clonotypes overlapped donors; over 97% were de novo at given depth. Broader posttransplant TCR repertoire diversity was predicted by graft donor and pretransplant recipient Inverse Simpson Index values.

Time point defined: recipient sample about 28 days before transplant, after cytoreduction. Data came from immunoSEQ multiplex PCR; TCRdb stores just in-frame clones and leaves some out. The data show tens of thousands of clones, 90% to 97% seen once. The TCR originated in a woman aged 45-65 years with acute myeloid leukemia. Some clones in this sample may be carry-over from other donors' samples. The genes are TRBV30 and TRBJ1-6; the match to TRBD1 covers 7 bases. This specimen was peripheral blood mononuclear cells, taken before stem cell transplant. The CDR3 reads CAGGQKNSPLHF. CDR3 nucleotide sequence: TGTGCCGGGGGACAGAAAAATTCACCCCTCCACTTT.